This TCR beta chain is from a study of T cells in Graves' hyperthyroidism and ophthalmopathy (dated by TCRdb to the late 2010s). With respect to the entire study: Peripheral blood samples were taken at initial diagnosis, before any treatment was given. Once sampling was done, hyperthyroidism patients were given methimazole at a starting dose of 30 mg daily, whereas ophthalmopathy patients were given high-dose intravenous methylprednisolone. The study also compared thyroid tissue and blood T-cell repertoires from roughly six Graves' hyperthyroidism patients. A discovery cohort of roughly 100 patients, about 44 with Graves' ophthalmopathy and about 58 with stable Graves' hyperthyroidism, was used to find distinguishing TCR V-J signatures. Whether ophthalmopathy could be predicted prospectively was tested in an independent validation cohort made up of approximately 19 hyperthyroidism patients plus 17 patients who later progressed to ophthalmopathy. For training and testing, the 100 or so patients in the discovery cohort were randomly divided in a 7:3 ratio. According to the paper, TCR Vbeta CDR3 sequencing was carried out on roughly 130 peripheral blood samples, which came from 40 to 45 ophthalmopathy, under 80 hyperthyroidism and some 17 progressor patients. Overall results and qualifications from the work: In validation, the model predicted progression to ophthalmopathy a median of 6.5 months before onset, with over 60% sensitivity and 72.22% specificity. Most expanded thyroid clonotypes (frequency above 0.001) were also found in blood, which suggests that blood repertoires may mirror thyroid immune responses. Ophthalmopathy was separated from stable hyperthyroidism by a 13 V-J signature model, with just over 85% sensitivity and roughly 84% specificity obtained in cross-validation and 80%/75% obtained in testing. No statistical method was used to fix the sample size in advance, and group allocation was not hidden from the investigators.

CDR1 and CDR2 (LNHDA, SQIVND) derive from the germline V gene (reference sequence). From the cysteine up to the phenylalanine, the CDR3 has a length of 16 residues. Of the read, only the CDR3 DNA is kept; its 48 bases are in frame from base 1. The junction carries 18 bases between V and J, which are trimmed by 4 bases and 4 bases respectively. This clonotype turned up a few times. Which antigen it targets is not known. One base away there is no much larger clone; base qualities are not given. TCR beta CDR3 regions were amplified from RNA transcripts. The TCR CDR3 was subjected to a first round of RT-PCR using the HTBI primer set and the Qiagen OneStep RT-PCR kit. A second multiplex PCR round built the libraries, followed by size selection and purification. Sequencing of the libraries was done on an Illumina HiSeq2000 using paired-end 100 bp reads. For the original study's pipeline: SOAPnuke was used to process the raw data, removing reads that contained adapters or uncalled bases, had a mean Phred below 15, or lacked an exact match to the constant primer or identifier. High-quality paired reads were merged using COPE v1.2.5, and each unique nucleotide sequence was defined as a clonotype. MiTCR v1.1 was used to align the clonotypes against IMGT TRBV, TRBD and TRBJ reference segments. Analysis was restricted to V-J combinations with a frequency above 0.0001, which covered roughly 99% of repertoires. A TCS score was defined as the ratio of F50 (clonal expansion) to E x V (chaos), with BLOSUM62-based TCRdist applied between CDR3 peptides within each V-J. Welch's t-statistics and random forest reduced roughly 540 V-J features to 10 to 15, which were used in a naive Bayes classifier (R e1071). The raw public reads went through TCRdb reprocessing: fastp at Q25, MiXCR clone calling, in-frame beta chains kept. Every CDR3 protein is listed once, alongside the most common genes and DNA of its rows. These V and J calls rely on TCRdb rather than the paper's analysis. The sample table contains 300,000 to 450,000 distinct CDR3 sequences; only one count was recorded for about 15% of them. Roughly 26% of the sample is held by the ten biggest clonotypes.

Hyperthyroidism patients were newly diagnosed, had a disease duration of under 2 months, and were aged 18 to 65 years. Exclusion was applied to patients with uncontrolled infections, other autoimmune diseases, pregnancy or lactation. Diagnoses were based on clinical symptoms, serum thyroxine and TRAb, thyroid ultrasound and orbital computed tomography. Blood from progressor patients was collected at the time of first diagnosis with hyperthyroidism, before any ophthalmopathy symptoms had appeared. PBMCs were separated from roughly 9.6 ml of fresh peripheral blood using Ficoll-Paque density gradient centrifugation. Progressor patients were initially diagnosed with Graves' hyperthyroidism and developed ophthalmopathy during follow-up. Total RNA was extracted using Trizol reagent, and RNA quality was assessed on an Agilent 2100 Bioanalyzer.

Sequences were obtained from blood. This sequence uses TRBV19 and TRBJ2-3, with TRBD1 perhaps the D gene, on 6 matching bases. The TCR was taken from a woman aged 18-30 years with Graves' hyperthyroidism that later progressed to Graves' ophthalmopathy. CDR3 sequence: CASSTGGPMRADTQYF. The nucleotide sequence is TGTGCCAGTAGTACTGGGGGCCCAATGCGGGCAGATACGCAGTATTTT.